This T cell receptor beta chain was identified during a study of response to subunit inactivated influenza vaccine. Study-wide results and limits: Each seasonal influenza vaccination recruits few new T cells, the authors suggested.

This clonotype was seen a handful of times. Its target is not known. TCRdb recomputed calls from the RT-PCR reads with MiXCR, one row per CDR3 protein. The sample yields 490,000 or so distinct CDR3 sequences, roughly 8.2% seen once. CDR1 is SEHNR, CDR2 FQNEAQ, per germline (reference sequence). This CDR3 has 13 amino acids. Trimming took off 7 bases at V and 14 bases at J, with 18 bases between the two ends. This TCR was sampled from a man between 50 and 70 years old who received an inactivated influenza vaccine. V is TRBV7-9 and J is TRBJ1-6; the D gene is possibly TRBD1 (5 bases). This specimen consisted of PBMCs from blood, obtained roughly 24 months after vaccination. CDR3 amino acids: CASTWAVGAALHF. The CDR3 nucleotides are TGTGCCAGCACCTGGGCGGTTGGGGCGGCCCTCCACTTT.